Below are 25 T cell receptor beta chains sequenced from a single sample in a study of shared clonotypes between healthy human individuals. Repertoires were generated with immunoSEQ multiplex PCR, while TCRdb's copy carries only in-frame clones and drops some. Altogether about 1 million clones are present, more than 65% being singletons, with the ten largest covering approximately 1.5%. Sequenced input: memory CD4+ T cells sorted from blood. Subset here: CD45RA-negative fraction. The receptors shown here come from a man aged 18 to 35 in good health.

The J gene is TRBJ1-1, the V gene TRBV30, with a weak D call TRBD1 (6 bases). The CDR3 spans 13 residues. V shed 2 bases and J shed 5 bases, with 12 bases lying between them. Germline V gene data show CDR1 as GTSNPN and CDR2 as SVGIG (reference sequence). CDR3 region: CAWSTGGPTEAFF. The CDR3 nucleotides read TGTGCCTGGAGTACGGGGGGGCCAACTGAAGCTTTCTTT.

The gene calls are TRBV7-9 and TRBJ1-2; 10 bases are a match to TRBD1. The germline gives CDR1 SEHNR, CDR2 FQNEAQ (reference sequence). Germline trimming cut 6 bases from V and 6 bases from J; bases unmatched to any gene: 10. The CDR3 covers 15 residues. The CDR3 loop reads CASSATGGVFDGYTF. CDR3 coding DNA: TGTGCCAGCAGTGCGACAGGGGGCGTCTTCGATGGCTACACCTTC.

This chain's CDR3 is CASSPTFRQGAQPQHF. The DNA for the CDR3 is TGTGCCAGCAGTCCAACCTTTCGACAGGGGGCGCAGCCCCAGCATTTT. The chain has TRBV27 and TRBJ1-5, with 10 bases identical to TRBD1. Germline trimming cut 5 bases from V and 7 bases from J; bases unmatched to any gene: 11. The germline gives CDR1 MNHEY, CDR2 SMNVEV (reference sequence). This CDR3 comprises 16 residues.

This chain uses TRBV7-2 with TRBJ2-1; TRBD2 is a possible D gene (5 bases). V was clipped by 2 bases and J by 0 bases, with 8 bases between them. Per the germline V gene, CDR1 is SGHTA and CDR2 is FQGNSA. CDR3 length: 15 residues. This CDR3 is CASSLLGSSYNEQFF. The CDR3 DNA reads as TGTGCCAGCAGCTTATTAGGGAGCTCCTACAATGAGCAGTTCTTC.

This chain uses TRBV6-5 with TRBJ2-4; TRBD1 might be the D (6 bases). The germline V gene has CDR1 MNHEY and CDR2 SVGAGI. CDR3 size: 15 residues. V was clipped by 0 bases and J by 6 bases, with 12 bases between them. CDR3 residues: CASSYSGRGGNIQYF. The CDR3 DNA reads as TGTGCCAGCAGTTACTCAGGCAGGGGCGGAAACATTCAGTACTTC.

This clone was counted a few times. The gene calls are TRBV19 and TRBJ1-3; D is possibly TRBD1 (5 bases). Germline V lookup: CDR1 LNHDA, CDR2 SQIVND (reference sequence). This CDR3 spans 17 amino acids. V was shortened by 5 bases and J by 0 bases, with 17 bases between the two germline ends. The CDR3 spells CASSAPRDFSSGNTIYF. CDR3 in DNA: TGTGCCAGTAGTGCCCCCCGGGACTTCAGCTCTGGAAACACCATATATTTT.

There are a few counts of this clone. The chain has TRBV20-1 and TRBJ1-1; D unresolved. Between the trimmed V and J ends, which lost 5 bases and 1 base, there was a span of 5 bases. CDR1 is DFQATT, CDR2 SNEGSKA, per germline (reference sequence). The CDR3 sequence is 11 residues long. The CDR3 DNA reads as TGCAGTGCTGTTAAGAACACTGAAGCTTTCTTT. Encoded protein: CSAVKNTEAFF.

Points on this clone: The sample has other DNA sequences that encode this CDR3 too. The chain has TRBV19 and TRBJ2-1; a possible D gene is TRBD2 (6 bases). Germline V gene data show CDR1 as LNHDA and CDR2 as SQIVND (reference sequence). CDR3 length: 15 residues. The germline V and J ends were trimmed by 3 bases and 1 base, with 10 bases remaining between them. CDR3 coding DNA: TGTGCCAGTAGTATGGAGGGAAGTTCCTACAATGAGCAGTTCTTC. Its translation is CASSMEGSSYNEQFF.

There are a few counts of this clone. CDR3 region: CASSFQEGEFSPLHF. The CDR3 DNA reads as TGTGCCAGCAGTTTCCAGGAGGGTGAGTTTTCACCCCTCCACTTT. V and J are TRBV27 and TRBJ1-6; no definite D call. V lost 3 bases and J 9 bases, leaving 15 bases between the germline ends. Germline CDR1 MNHEY, CDR2 SMNVEV (reference sequence). The length of the CDR3 is 15 residues.

This chain uses TRBV7-2 with TRBJ2-7, with 11 bases lining up with TRBD2. This CDR3 is built from 15 residues. The V gene end was trimmed by 3 bases and the J gene end by 3 bases; junction bases not matched to a gene: 4. Germline CDR1 reads SGHTA; CDR2 reads FQGNSA. This chain's CDR3 is CASSFLAGGGYEQYF. The CDR3 bases are TGTGCCAGCAGCTTTCTAGCGGGAGGAGGCTACGAGCAGTACTTC.

The chain carries TRBV14 and TRBJ1-3; maybe TRBD1 (5 bases). The germline V gene encodes CDR1 SGHDN and CDR2 FVKESK. The CDR3 sequence is 14 residues long. The V end lost 4 bases, the J end lost 4 bases, and 11 bases lay between the germline ends. DNA of the CDR3: TGTGCCAGCAGCCCACAGGTCGGAGGAAACACCATATATTTT. It yields the protein CASSPQVGGNTIYF.

The chain recombines TRBV28 with TRBJ1-6; possibly TRBD1 for D (5 bases). Germline-derived CDR1 and CDR2 are MDHEN and SYDVKM. The CDR3 loop spans 13 amino acids. V was trimmed by 1 base and J by 17 bases, leaving 15 bases between them. Here the CDR3 reads CASSLFKGSSVHF. The CDR3 bases are TGTGCCAGCAGTTTATTTAAGGGGTCCTCGGTCCACTTT.

The chain links TRBV10-3 to TRBJ2-4; D call uncertain. The ends were cut back, 0 bases at V and 0 bases at J, with 12 bases in the middle. Germline loops: CDR1 ENHRY, CDR2 SYGVKD. The CDR3 contains 17 residues. Here the CDR3 DNA reads TGTGCCATCAGTGAGTCGGGTAATACACTAGCCAAAAACATTCAGTACTTC. Its translation: CAISESGNTLAKNIQYF.

Concerning this clone itself: This CDR3 is also generated by other DNA sequences in the sample. The V call is TRBV7-2, the J call TRBJ2-4; D unclear. The germline gives CDR1 SGHTA, CDR2 FQGNSA. The CDR3 is 14 residues long. V gave up 5 bases and J gave up 0 bases, with 8 bases separating them. CDR3 residues: CASSPGVAKNIQYF. The CDR3 DNA sequence: TGTGCCAGCAGCCCCGGAGTAGCCAAAAACATTCAGTACTTC. Variable domain in full (rest from reference TRBV7-2 and TRBJ2-4): GAGVSQSPSNKVTEKGKDVELRCDPISGHTALYWYRQSLGQGLEFLIYFQGNSAPDKSGLPSDRFSAERTGGSVSTLTIQRTQQEDSAVYLCASSPGVAKNIQYFGAGTRLSVL.

The chain uses TRBV7-9 and TRBJ1-5, with 7 bases that match TRBD1. Trimming at V came to 4 bases and at J to 6 bases, leaving 6 bases not matched to a gene. Germline lookup yields CDR1 SEHNR and CDR2 FQNEAQ (reference sequence). The CDR3 is made up of 14 amino acids. CDR3 loop: CASSSDRKSQPQHF. The CDR3 DNA is TGTGCCAGCAGCTCGGACAGGAAGAGTCAGCCCCAGCATTTT.

The chain is built from TRBV6-6 and TRBJ1-6; a possible D gene is TRBD1 (5 bases). V gave up 8 bases and J gave up 1 base, with 15 bases separating them. Looked up from germline, CDR1 is MNHNY and CDR2 is SVGAGI (reference sequence). This CDR3 spans 16 amino acids. CDR3 nucleotide sequence: TGTGCCAGCCGAAGGCAGGGAGGGTCCTATAATTCACCCCTCCACTTT. Translating it yields CASRRQGGSYNSPLHF.

The chain uses TRBV19 and TRBJ1-5; D not resolved. Germline V CDR1 and CDR2: LNHDA, SQIVND (reference sequence). The length of the CDR3 is 13 residues. Trimming took off 5 bases at V and 7 bases at J, with 12 bases between the two ends. The CDR3 nucleotides are TGTGCCAGTAGTGCTCAGGCGGGACAGCCCCAGCATTTT. Amino acids: CASSAQAGQPQHF.

This sequence joins TRBV5-1 and TRBJ1-4; 9 bases map to TRBD1. After removal of 5 bases from V and 0 bases from J, the junction contained 2 bases not matched to a gene. Germline V gives CDR1 SGHRS, CDR2 YFSETQ. The CDR3 runs to 15 residues. CDR3 in DNA: TGCGCCAGCAGGGGGACAGGGACAACTAATGAAAAACTGTTTTTT. Residues: CASRGTGTTNEKLFF. Full variable domain (missing parts from reference TRBV5-1 and TRBJ1-4): KAGVTQTPRYLIKTRGQQVTLSCSPISGHRSVSWYQQTPGQGLQFLFEYFSETQRNKGNFPGRFSGRQFSNSRSEMNVSTLELGDSALYLCASRGTGTTNEKLFFGSGTQLSVL.

This sequence joins TRBV2 and TRBJ2-1; TRBD2 aligns across 9 bases. This CDR3 spans 15 amino acids. Unmatched junction bases numbered 4, after V lost 7 bases and J lost 0 bases. The germline CDR1 and CDR2 sequences are SNHLY and FYNNEI. CDR3 loop: CASKLAGPSYNEQFF. The CDR3 nucleotides are TGTGCCAGCAAACTAGCGGGCCCCTCCTACAATGAGCAGTTCTTC.

This clone was recorded a few times. This CDR3 is also generated by other DNA sequences in the sample. The rearrangement uses TRBV29-1 and TRBJ1-5; D is possibly TRBD1 (5 bases). Germline lookup yields CDR1 SQVTM and CDR2 ANQGSEA. The CDR3 has 13 residues. With 4 bases removed from V and 4 bases from J, the gap between germline ends came to 11 bases. Here the CDR3 reads CSVGSGTNQPQHF. The CDR3 DNA is TGCAGCGTTGGGTCAGGGACGAATCAGCCCCAGCATTTT.

Ten or more counts support this clone. The chain carries TRBV6-1 and TRBJ2-3; D remains ambiguous. CDR1 is MNHNS and CDR2 is SASEGT in the germline V gene. The CDR3 has 14 amino acids. V lost 3 bases, J lost 0 bases, and 7 bases lay in between. CDR3: CASSDSKSTDTQYF. The CDR3 nucleotides are TGTGCCAGCAGTGACAGTAAGAGCACAGATACGCAGTATTTT.

The V gene is TRBV7-8, the J gene TRBJ1-3; no definite D call. CDR3 length: 12 residues. CDR1 is SGHVS, CDR2 FQNEAQ, per germline. V lost 8 bases and J 2 bases, leaving 7 bases between the germline ends. The CDR3 sequence is CASEGTGNTIYF. The CDR3 DNA is TGTGCCAGCGAGGGAACTGGAAACACCATATATTTT. The full variable domain, with the rest looked up from reference TRBV7-8 and TRBJ1-3, is GAGVSQSPRYKVAKRGQDVALRCDPISGHVSLFWYQQALGQGPEFLTYFQNEAQLDKSGLPSDRFFAERPEGSVSTLKIQRTQQEDSAVYLCASEGTGNTIYFGEGSWLTVV.

CDR3 residues: CASSDRDRSRNTIYF. The DNA for the CDR3 is TGCGCCAGCAGCGATAGGGACAGGTCGAGAAACACCATATATTTT. J is TRBJ1-3 and V is TRBV5-1, with 8 positions matching TRBD1. This CDR3 has 15 residues. Trimming cost V 4 bases and J 5 bases; bases outside gene matches: 8. CDR1 is SGHRS and CDR2 is YFSETQ in the germline V gene.

This clone was found once. The chain couples TRBV7-2 to TRBJ1-2; 8 bases fit TRBD1. CDR3 length: 18 amino acids. J lost 7 bases, V lost 1 base, and 17 bases had no gene match. CDR1 is SGHTA and CDR2 is FQGNSA in the germline V gene. CDR3 sequence reads: CASSLGQGQGQGGGGYTF. The CDR3, as DNA: TGTGCCAGCAGCTTAGGGCAGGGACAAGGACAGGGAGGCGGTGGCTACACCTTC.

Here the CDR3 reads CASSPLTGSLLTDTQYF. CDR3 bases: TGTGCCAGCAGCCCGTTGACAGGGAGCCTCCTCACAGATACGCAGTATTTT. The chain combines TRBV5-8 with TRBJ2-3, with 7 nucleotides matching TRBD1. V was pared by 4 bases and J by 2 bases, with 13 bases of the junction left unmatched. Per the germline V gene, CDR1 is SGHTS and CDR2 is YDEGEE. This CDR3 spans 17 amino acids.